The entry that follows covers one T cell receptor beta chain sequence. No antigen is known for it. No per-base quality is available; no much larger clone lies one base away. The source of the sample is a study of response to subunit inactivated influenza vaccine listed by TCRdb under 2018. For context, the study as a whole: To follow how T cells responded to a trivalent subunit inactivated influenza vaccine, the researchers relied on deep quantitative profiling of the T cell receptor repertoire.

Beyond this particular receptor, the publication reports: The authors suggested that each seasonal influenza vaccination may recruit only a limited number of new T cells.

Receptor libraries were prepared by RT-PCR. Instrument used: Illumina HiSeq 2500. The raw public reads went through TCRdb reprocessing: fastp at Q25, MiXCR clone calling, in-frame beta chains kept. Rows merge per CDR3 protein into single entries with the most common DNA and genes. Present in this sample are 450,000 to 700,000 distinct CDR3 sequences, around 15% of which were seen just once. The ten largest clones capture over 8.5% of the sample. Sequences SGHRS (CDR1) and YFSETQ (CDR2) are obtained from the germline V gene. The V and J ends are trimmed by 0 bases and 10 bases, leaving 9 bases between them. Including the terminal cysteine and phenylalanine, the CDR3 comprises 12 residues. Only CDR3 DNA remains: 36 bases, in frame from the first base.

This receptor was identified in a man aged 50 to 59 who received an inactivated influenza vaccine. Donor details come from another sample of the same person, matched by shared clones. The rearrangement joined TRBV5-1 to TRBJ2-3; the best D guess is TRBD2, with 6 bases matching. The material sequenced was PBMCs from blood, taken 11 to 12 days after vaccination. CDR3 sequence: CASSLDAGPQYF. The nucleotide sequence reads TGCGCCAGCAGCTTGGATGCGGGGCCGCAGTATTTT.